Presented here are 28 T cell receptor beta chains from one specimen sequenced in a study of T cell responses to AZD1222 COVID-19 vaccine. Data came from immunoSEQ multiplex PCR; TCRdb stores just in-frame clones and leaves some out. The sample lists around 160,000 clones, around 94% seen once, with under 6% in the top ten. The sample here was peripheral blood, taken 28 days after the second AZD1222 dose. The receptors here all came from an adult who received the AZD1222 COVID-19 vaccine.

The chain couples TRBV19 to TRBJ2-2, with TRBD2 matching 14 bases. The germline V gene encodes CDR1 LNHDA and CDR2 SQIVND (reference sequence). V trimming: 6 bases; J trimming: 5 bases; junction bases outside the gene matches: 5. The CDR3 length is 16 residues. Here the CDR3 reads CASRGTSGRRTGELFF. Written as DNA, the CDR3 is TGTGCCAGTAGAGGGACTAGCGGGAGAAGAACCGGGGAGCTGTTTTTT.

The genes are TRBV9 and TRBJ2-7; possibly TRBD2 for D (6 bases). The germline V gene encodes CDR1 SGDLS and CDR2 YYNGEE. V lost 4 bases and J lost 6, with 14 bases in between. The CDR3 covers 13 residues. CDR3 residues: CASSPHLATEQYF. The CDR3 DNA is TGTGCCAGCAGCCCGCACCTAGCGACCGAGCAGTACTTC.

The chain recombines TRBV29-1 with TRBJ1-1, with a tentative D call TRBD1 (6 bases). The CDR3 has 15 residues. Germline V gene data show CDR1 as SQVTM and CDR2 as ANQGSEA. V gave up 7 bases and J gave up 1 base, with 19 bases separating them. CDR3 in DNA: TGCAGCGGACGGGGGCAGGGGACGGGGAACACTGAAGCTTTCTTT. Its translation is CSGRGQGTGNTEAFF. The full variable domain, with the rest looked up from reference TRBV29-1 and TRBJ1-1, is SAVISQKPSRDICQRGTSLTIQCQVDSQVTMMFWYRQQPGQSLTLIATANQGSEATYESGFVIDKFPISRPNLTFSTLTVSNMSPEDSSIYLCSGRGQGTGNTEAFFGQGTRLTVV.

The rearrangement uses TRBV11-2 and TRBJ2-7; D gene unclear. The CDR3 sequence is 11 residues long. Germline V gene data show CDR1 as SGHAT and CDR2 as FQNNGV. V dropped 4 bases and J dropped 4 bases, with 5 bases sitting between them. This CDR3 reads CASSWGYEQYF. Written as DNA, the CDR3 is TGTGCCAGCAGCTGGGGTTACGAGCAGTACTTC.

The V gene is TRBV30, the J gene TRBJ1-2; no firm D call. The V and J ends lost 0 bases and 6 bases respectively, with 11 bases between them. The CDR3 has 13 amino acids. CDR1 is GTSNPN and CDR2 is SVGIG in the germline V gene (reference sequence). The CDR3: CAWSVWEGNGYTF. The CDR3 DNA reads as TGTGCCTGGAGTGTTTGGGAAGGGAATGGCTACACCTTC.

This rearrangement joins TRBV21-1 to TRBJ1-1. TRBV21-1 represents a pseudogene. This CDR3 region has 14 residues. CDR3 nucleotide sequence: TGTGCCAGCAGCAAGCGGGGTAAAAACACTGAAGCTTTCTTT. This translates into CASSKRGKNTEAFF.

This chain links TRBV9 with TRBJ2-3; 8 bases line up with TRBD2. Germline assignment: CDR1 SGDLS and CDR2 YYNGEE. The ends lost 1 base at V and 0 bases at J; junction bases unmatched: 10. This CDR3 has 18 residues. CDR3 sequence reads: CASSVRSGGLSSTDTQYF. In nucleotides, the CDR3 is TGTGCCAGCAGCGTAAGGTCGGGAGGGCTTTCTAGCACAGATACGCAGTATTTT. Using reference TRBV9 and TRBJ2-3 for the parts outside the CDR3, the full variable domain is DSGVTQTPKHLITATGQRVTLRCSPRSGDLSVYWYQQSLDQGLQFLIQYYNGEERAKGNILERFSAQQFPDLHSELNLSSLELGDSALYFCASSVRSGGLSSTDTQYFGPGTRLTVL.

The chain's CDR3 is CASSQRQGFGANVLTF. As DNA, the CDR3 is TGTGCCAGCAGCCAAAGACAGGGGTTTGGGGCCAACGTCCTGACTTTC. The rearrangement joins TRBV7-9 to TRBJ2-6, with TRBD1 identical over 8 bases. Germline V CDR1 and CDR2: SEHNR, FQNEAQ (reference sequence). There are 16 residues in the CDR3. Trimming took 5 bases from V and 3 from J; bases not matched to a gene: 6.

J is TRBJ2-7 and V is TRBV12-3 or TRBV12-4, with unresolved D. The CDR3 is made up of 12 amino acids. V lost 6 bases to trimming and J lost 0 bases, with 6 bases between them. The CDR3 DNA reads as TGTGCCAGCAGCTATGGCTCCTACGAGCAGTACTTC. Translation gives CASSYGSYEQYF.

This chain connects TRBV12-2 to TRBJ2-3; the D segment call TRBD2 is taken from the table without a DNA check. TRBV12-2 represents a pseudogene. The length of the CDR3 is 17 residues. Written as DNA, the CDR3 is TGTGCAAGTCCCTGGGGCATACTCAGCGGGAGGACAGATACGCAGTATTTT. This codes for CASPWGILSGRTDTQYF.

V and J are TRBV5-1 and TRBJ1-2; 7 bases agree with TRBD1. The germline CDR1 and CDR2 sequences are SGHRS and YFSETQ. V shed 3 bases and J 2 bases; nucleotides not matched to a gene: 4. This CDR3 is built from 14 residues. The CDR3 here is CASSYLQGNYGYTF. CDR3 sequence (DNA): TGCGCCAGCAGCTACTTACAGGGGAACTATGGCTACACCTTC.

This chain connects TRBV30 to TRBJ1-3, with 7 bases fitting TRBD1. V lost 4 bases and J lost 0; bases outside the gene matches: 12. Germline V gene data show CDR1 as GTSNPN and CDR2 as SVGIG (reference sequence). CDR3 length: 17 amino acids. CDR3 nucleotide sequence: TGTGCCTGGAAGGCAGGGGGGATCCGCAGCTCTGGAAACACCATATATTTT. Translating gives CAWKAGGIRSSGNTIYF.

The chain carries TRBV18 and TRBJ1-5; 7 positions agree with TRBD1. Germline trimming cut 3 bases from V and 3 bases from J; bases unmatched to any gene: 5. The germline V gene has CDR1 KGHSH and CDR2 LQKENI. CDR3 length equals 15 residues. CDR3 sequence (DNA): TGTGCCAGCTCACCTAGGGACAGCGACAATCAGCCCCAGCATTTT. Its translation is CASSPRDSDNQPQHF.

CDR3 nucleotide sequence: TGTGCCAGCAGCTTGATATCCAATGAAAAACTGTTTTTT. Translating it yields CASSLISNEKLFF. The V call is TRBV5-5, the J call TRBJ1-4; no firm D call. This CDR3 region has 13 residues. Germline V lookup: CDR1 SGHKS, CDR2 YYEKEE (reference sequence). V was cut by 1 base and J by 5 bases, with 6 bases left in between.

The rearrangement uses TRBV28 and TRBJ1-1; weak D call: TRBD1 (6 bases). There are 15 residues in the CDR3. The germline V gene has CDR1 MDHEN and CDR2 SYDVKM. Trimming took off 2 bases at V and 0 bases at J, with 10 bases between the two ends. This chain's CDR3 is CASSLLQGMNTEAFF. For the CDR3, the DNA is TGTGCCAGCAGTTTACTACAGGGAATGAACACTGAAGCTTTCTTT.

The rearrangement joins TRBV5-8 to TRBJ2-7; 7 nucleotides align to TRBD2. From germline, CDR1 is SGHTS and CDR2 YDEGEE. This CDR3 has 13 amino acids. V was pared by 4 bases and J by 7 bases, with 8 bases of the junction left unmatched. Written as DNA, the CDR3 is TGTGCCAGCAGCGCCGTTACGCGGGGGGAGCAGTACTTC. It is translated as CASSAVTRGEQYF.

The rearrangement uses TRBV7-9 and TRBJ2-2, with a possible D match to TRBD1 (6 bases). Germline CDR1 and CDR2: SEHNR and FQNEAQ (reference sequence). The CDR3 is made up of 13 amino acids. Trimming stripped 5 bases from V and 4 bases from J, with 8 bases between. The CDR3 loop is CASSNRVTGELFF. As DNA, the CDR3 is TGTGCCAGCAGCAACAGGGTCACCGGGGAGCTGTTTTTT.

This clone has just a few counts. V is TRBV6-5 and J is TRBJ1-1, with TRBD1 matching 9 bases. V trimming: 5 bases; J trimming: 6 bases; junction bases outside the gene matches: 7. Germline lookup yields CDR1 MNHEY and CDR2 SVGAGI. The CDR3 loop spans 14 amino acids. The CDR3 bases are TGTGCCAGCAGTCCATTACAGGGGGCAGCTGAAGCTTTCTTT. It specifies CASSPLQGAAEAFF.

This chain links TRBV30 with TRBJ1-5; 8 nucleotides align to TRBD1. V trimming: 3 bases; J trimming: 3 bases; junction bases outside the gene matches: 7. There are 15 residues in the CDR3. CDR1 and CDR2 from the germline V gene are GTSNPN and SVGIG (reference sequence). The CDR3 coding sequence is TGTGCCTGGAGCCCTGGACAGGGAAACAATCAGCCCCAGCATTTT. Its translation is CAWSPGQGNNQPQHF.

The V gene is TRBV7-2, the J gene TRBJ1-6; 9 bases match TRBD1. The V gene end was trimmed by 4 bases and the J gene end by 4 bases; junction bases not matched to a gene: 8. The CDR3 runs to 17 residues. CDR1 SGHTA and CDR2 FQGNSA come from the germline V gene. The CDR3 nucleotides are TGTGCCAGCAGCTCCCGAGGGACAGGGTCATATAATTCACCCCTCCACTTT. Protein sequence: CASSSRGTGSYNSPLHF.

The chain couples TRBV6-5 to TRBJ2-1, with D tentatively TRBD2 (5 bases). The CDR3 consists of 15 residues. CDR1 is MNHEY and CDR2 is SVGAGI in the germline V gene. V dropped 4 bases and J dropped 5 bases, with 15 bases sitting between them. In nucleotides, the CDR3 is TGTGCCAGCAGTTCCATCATCGTCGGGAACAATGAGCAGTTCTTC. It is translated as CASSSIIVGNNEQFF.

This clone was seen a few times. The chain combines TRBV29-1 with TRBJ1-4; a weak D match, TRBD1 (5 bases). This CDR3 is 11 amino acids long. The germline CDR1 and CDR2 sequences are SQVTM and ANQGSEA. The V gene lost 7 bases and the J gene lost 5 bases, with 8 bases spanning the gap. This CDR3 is CSGRGNEKLFF. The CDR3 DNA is TGCAGCGGACGGGGGAATGAAAAACTGTTTTTT.

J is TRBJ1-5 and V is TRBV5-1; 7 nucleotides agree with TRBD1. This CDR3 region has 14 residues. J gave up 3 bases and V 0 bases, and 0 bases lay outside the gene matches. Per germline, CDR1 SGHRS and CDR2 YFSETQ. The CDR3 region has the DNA TGCGCCAGCAGCTTGGAGGGGGCCAATCAGCCCCAGCATTTT. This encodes CASSLEGANQPQHF.

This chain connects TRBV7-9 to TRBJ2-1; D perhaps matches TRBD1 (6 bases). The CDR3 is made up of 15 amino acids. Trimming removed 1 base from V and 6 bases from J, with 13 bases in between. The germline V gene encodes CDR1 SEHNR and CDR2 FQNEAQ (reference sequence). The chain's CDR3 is CASSLDRVLRNEQFF. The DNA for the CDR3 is TGTGCCAGCAGCTTAGACAGGGTTCTTCGCAATGAGCAGTTCTTC. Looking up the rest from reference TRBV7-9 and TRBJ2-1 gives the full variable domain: DTGVSQNPRHKITKRGQNVTFRCDPISEHNRLYWYRQTLGQGPEFLTYFQNEAQLEKSRLLSDRFSAERPKGSFSTLEIQRTEQGDSAMYLCASSLDRVLRNEQFFGPGTRLTVL.

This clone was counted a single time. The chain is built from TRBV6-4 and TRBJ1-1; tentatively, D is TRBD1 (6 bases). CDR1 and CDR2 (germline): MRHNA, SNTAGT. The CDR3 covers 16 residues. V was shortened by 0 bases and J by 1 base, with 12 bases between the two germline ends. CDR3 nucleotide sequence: TGTGCCAGCAGTGACTCGGGGGGCAAAAGGAACACTGAAGCTTTCTTT. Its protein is CASSDSGGKRNTEAFF.

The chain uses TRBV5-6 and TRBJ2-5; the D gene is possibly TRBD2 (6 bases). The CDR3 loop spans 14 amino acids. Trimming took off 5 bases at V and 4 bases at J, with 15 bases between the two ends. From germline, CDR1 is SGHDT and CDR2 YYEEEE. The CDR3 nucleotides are TGTGCCAGCAGTTCCCGGGGGTGGGGAGAGACCCAGTACTTC. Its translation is CASSSRGWGETQYF.

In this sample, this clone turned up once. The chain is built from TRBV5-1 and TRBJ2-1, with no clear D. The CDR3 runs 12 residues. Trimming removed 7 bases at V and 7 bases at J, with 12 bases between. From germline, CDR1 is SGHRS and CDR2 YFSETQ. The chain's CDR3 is CASAKGQNEQFF. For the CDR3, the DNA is TGCGCCAGCGCAAAGGGCCAGAATGAGCAGTTCTTC.

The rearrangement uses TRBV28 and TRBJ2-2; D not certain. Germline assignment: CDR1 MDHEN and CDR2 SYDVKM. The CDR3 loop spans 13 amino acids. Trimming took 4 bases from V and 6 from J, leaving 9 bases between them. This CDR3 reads CASSWTDSGELFF. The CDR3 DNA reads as TGTGCCAGCAGTTGGACGGATTCCGGGGAGCTGTTTTTT.